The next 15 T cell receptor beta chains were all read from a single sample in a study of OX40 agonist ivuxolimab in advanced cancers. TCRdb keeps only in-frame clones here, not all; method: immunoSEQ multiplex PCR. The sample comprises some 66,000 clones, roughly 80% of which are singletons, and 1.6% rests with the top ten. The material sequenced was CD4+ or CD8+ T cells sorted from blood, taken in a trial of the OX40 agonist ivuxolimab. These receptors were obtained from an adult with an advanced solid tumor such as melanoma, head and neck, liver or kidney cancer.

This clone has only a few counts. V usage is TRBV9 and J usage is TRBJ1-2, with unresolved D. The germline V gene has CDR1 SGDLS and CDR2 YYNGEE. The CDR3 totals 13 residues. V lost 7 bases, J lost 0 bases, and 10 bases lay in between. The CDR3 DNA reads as TGTGCCAGCGCCTCCGCAGCTAACTATGGCTACACCTTC. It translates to CASASAANYGYTF.

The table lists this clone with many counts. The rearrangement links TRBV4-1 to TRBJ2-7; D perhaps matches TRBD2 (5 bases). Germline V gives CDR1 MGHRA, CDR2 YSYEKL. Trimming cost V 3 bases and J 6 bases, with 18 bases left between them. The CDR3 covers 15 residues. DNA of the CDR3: TGCGCCAGCAGCCAGGGCGCTACGGGGTCGGGCGAGCAGTACTTC. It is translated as CASSQGATGSGEQYF.

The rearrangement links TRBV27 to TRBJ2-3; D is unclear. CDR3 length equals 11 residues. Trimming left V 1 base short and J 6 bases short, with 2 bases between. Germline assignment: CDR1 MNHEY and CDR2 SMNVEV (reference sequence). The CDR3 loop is CASSLYDTQYF. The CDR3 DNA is TGTGCCAGCAGTTTATACGATACGCAGTATTTT.

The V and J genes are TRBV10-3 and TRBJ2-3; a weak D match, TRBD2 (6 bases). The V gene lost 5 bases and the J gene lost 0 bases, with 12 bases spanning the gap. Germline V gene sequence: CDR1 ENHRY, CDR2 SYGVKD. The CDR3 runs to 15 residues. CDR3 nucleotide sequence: TGTGCCATCAGTTCCCGCGGGACTAGCACAGATACGCAGTATTTT. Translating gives CAISSRGTSTDTQYF.

The CDR3 nucleotides are TGTGCCAGCAGTTACAGGACAGGGGGAAACACTGAAGCTTTCTTT. Translating it yields CASSYRTGGNTEAFF. The J gene is TRBJ1-1, the V gene TRBV6-5; TRBD1 matches 10 bases. This CDR3 region has 15 residues. CDR1 is MNHEY and CDR2 is SVGAGI in the germline V gene. V lost 2 bases and J lost 2; bases outside the gene matches: 2.

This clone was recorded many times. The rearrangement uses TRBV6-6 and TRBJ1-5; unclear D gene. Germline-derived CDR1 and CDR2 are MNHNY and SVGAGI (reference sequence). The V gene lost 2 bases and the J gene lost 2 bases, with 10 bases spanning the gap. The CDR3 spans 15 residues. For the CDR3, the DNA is TGTGCCAGCAGTTACGATTTTAGGGGCAATCAGCCCCAGCATTTT. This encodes CASSYDFRGNQPQHF.

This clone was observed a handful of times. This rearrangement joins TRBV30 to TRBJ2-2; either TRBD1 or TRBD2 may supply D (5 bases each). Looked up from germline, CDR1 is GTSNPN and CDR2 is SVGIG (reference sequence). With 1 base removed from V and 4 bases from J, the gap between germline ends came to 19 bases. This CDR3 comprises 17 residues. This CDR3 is CAWSGGFVGTGTGELFF. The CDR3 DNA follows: TGTGCCTGGAGTGGGGGGTTTGTAGGGACGGGCACCGGGGAGCTGTTTTTT.

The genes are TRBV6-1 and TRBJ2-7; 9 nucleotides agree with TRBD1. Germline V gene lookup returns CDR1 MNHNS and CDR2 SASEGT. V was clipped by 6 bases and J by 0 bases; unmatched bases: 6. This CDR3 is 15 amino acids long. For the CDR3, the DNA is TGTGCCAGCAGCTTCGACAGGGGGGCCTCCTACGAGCAGTACTTC. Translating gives CASSFDRGASYEQYF.

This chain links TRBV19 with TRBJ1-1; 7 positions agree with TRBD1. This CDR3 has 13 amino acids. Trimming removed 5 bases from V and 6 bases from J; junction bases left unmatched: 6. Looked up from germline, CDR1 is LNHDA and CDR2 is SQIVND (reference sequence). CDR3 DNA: TGTGCCAGTAGTCCTTTCACAGGGGCTGAAGCTTTCTTT. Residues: CASSPFTGAEAFF.

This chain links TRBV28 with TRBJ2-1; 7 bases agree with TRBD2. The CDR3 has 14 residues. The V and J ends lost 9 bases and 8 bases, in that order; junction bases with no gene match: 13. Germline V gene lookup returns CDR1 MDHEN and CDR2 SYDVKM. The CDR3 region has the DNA TGTGCCAGTCGCATTGCGGGAGTCTGGTATGAGCAGTTCTTC. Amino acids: CASRIAGVWYEQFF.

CDR3 in amino acids: CASSLDGGLGTGELFF. The CDR3 DNA sequence: TGCGCCAGCAGCTTGGATGGGGGCTTGGGCACCGGGGAGCTGTTTTTT. The V call is TRBV5-1, the J call TRBJ2-2, with a tentative D call TRBD1 (6 bases). The germline gives CDR1 SGHRS, CDR2 YFSETQ. The CDR3 contains 16 residues. V was pared by 0 bases and J by 4 bases, with 13 bases between.

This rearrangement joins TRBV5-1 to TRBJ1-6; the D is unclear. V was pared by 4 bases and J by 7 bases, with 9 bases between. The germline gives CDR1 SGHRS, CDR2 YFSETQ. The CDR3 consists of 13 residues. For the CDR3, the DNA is TGCGCCAGCAGCAGCACCAGGAATTCACCCCTCCACTTT. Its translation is CASSSTRNSPLHF.

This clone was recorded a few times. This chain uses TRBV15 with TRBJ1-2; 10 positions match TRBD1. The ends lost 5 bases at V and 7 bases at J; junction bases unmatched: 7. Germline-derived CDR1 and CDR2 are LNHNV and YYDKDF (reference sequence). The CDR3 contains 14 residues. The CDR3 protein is CATSSPDRGSGYTF. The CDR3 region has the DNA TGTGCCACCAGCTCCCCGGACAGGGGGAGTGGCTACACCTTC.

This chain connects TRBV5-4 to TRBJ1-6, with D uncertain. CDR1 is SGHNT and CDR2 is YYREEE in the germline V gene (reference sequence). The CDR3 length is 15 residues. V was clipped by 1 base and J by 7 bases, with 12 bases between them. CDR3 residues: CASSLYPPNNSPLHF. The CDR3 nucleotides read TGTGCCAGCAGCTTGTATCCACCGAACAATTCACCCCTCCACTTT.

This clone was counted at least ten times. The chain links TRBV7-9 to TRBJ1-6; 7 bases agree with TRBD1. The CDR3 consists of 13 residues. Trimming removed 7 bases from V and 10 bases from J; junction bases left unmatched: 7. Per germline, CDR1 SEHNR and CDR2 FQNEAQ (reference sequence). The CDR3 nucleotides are TGTGCCAGCACCCTAGGGGGCGGGTCACCCCTCCACTTT. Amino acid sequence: CASTLGGGSPLHF.